This TCR beta chain was sequenced during a study of CD8+ T cells in alopecia areata. Overall study results and limits: Tofacitinib produced a significant decrease in scalp clonality and in expanded CD8+ clones among the top 100. In blood and scalp, many expanded lesional clones persisted during tofacitinib.

A note on this clone: Antigen specificity is unknown.

cDNA serving as the sequencing template came from extracted, reverse transcribed RNA. Libraries were prepared by immunoSEQ multiplex PCR; TCRdb keeps only in-frame clonotypes and omits some of them. The sample holds about 210,000 clones, more than 45% seen once. V gave up 3 bases and J gave up 1 base, with 13 bases separating them. The CDR3 is 15 residues long. Germline CDR1 reads SGDLS; CDR2 reads YYNGEE. The treatment here: oral pan-JAK inhibitor, 5-10 mg twice daily. The chain combines TRBV9 with TRBJ1-1; TRBD1 is a possible D gene (5 bases). This specimen consisted of CD4+ T cells sorted from blood, obtained at week 4, from a patient treated with tofacitinib. The clonotype originates from a human donor with alopecia areata. CDR3 DNA: TGTGCCAGCAGCGCCCCAGGGACGGCGAACACTGAAGCTTTCTTT. Protein product: CASSAPGTANTEAFF.